Listed here are 17 T cell receptor beta chains from one sample, sequenced in a study of tumor and adjacent non-tumor tissue in lung cancer listed by TCRdb under 2018. Library construction relied on multiplex PCR. TCRdb lists the instrument as Illumina HiSeq 2500. TCRbeta libraries were constructed through three rounds of nested PCR with primers (Table S4) according to protocols adapted from ARM-PCR. TCRdb reanalyzed the raw reads on its own, using fastp at Q25 for trimming and MiXCR for clone calling, and kept in-frame beta chains. One record per CDR3 amino acid sequence lists the most common genes and DNA. In all, the sample holds approximately 100,000 distinct CDR3 sequences, and over 55% of those were seen once. The ten largest clones take up roughly 18% of the sample. RNA was isolated from bulk, unsorted tissue, and RNA quality was assessed with a NanoDrop ND-1000 and an Agilent 2100. Distant non-tumor tissue taken more than 3 cm from the tumor edge was used as the normal lung sample.

Sequencing used distant non-tumor lung tissue. The origin of the receptors is a man aged 25-40 years with non-small cell lung cancer.

In this sample, this clonotype turned up many times. This chain links TRBV11-3 with TRBJ2-1; 10 nucleotides line up with TRBD2. This CDR3 is 16 amino acids long. Germline V CDR1 and CDR2: SGHNT, YENEEA. With V trimmed by 5 bases and J by 6 bases, 10 bases remained unmatched. DNA for the CDR3: TGTGCCAGCAGCACTCGAAGCGGGGGGGCCCTCAATGAGCAGTTCTTC. Its translation is CASSTRSGGALNEQFF.

A note on this clonotype: Sequence at one end of the junction differs from germline and may be a read error. The gene calls are TRBV11-2 and TRBJ2-1; 8 bases line up with TRBD2. The germline gives CDR1 SGHAT, CDR2 FQNNGV. The CDR3 spans 15 residues. The CDR3 spells CTSSFSSGSANEQFF. The CDR3, as DNA: TGTACCAGTAGTTTCTCCAGCGGGAGTGCGAATGAGCAGTTCTTC. The variable domain in full, with the rest retrieved from reference TRBV11-2 and TRBJ2-1, is EAGVAQSPRYKIIEKRQSVAFWCNPISGHATLYWYQQILGQGPKLLIQFQNNGVVDDSQLPKDRFSAERLKGVDSTLKIQPAKLEDSAVYLCTSSFSSGSANEQFFGPGTRLTVL.

This clonotype was recorded many times. The chain joins TRBV20-1 to TRBJ2-7; 8 bases line up with TRBD2. V lost 3 bases to trimming and J lost 3 bases; unmatched junction nucleotides: 10. Germline CDR1 DFQATT, CDR2 SNEGSKA (reference sequence). The CDR3 is 15 residues long. The CDR3 DNA reads as TGCAGTGCTAGCATCGCAACTAGCGGAAACTACGAGCAGTACTTC. Translation: CSASIATSGNYEQYF.

As for this clonotype: It may be a read error: a sequence one base away is much more abundant. The genes are TRBV4-1 and TRBJ2-2; D unresolved. Trimming took 0 bases from V and 2 from J, leaving 10 bases between them. Germline-derived CDR1 and CDR2 are MGHRA and YSYEKL. The CDR3 extends over 16 amino acids. CDR3 sequence: CASSQEAGANTGELFF. The CDR3 coding sequence is TGCGCCAGCAGCCAAGAGGCTGGAGCCAACACCGGGGAGCTGTTTTTT.

The chain has TRBV5-4 and TRBJ2-3, with a possible D match to TRBD2 (6 bases). The V gene lost 0 bases and the J gene lost 3 bases, with 14 bases spanning the gap. Looked up from germline, CDR1 is SGHNT and CDR2 is YYREEE (reference sequence). The CDR3 is made up of 16 amino acids. CDR3 protein: CASSLAGVARTDTQYF. The CDR3 DNA reads as TGTGCCAGCAGCTTGGCGGGGGTCGCGAGAACAGATACGCAGTATTTT.

Concerning this clonotype: One junction end disagrees with the germline gene, perhaps due to a read error. The gene calls are TRBV6-6 and TRBJ2-7; D may be TRBD1 (5 bases). The CDR3 has 14 residues. Germline V gives CDR1 MNHNY, CDR2 SVGAGI (reference sequence). CDR3 sequence: CASCYRTVDYEQYF. CDR3 nucleotides: TGTGCCAGCTGTTACAGGACGGTCGACTACGAGCAGTACTTC.

The V and J genes are TRBV11-1 and TRBJ2-4, with D tentatively TRBD1 (5 bases). From germline, CDR1 is SGHAT and CDR2 FQDESV (reference sequence). The CDR3 runs to 16 residues. The DNA of the CDR3 is TGTGTCTGCACCCACTCAGGCAGGGTGACCAAAAACATTCAGTACTTC. Encoded protein: CVCTHSGRVTKNIQYF.

Comment on this clonotype: The junction shows a germline mismatch at one end, possibly a read error. The chain recombines TRBV6-5 with TRBJ2-7; maybe TRBD1 (6 bases). Germline CDR1 reads MNHEY; CDR2 reads SVGAGI. This CDR3 is built from 15 residues. The DNA of the CDR3 is TGTGCCAGCAGTTCCCGGGACACCCCTTATCCCGAGCAATACTTC. Translating it yields CASSSRDTPYPEQYF.

This clonotype was recorded once. The chain joins TRBV12-3 or TRBV12-4 to TRBJ2-7; 7 bases are shared with TRBD1. The CDR3 loop spans 13 amino acids. The V and J ends lost 6 bases and 4 bases, in that order; junction bases with no gene match: 6. The CDR3, as DNA: TGTGCCAGCAGGTATACAGGGGTTTACGAGCAGTACTTC. This encodes CASRYTGVYEQYF.

This sequence joins TRBV11-2 and TRBJ2-1, with 16 bases aligning to TRBD2. V lost 3 bases and J lost 15; bases outside the gene matches: 5. Germline CDR1 and CDR2: SGHAT and FQNNGV. The CDR3 runs 14 residues. This CDR3 reads CASSFGTSGRALFF. The CDR3 nucleotides read TGTGCCAGCAGCTTCGGGACTAGCGGGAGGGCCCTGTTCTTC.

A note on this clonotype: The junction departs from the called germline gene at one end, perhaps through a read error. The gene calls are TRBV4-1 and TRBJ1-5; D unresolved. Germline V CDR1 and CDR2: MGHRA, YSYEKL. This CDR3 has 13 residues. DNA of the CDR3: TGCGCCAGCATCCAAGATTTGGGAGTGCCCCAGCATTTT. It specifies CASIQDLGVPQHF.

The chain employs TRBV20-1 and TRBJ2-7; maybe TRBD1 (6 bases). CDR1 is DFQATT and CDR2 is SNEGSKA in the germline V gene (reference sequence). V lost 4 bases, J lost 3 bases, and 16 bases lay in between. The length of the CDR3 is 14 residues. As DNA, the CDR3 is TGCAGTGCTAATGACAAGGGACATTTCTACGAGCAGTACTTC. Translated: CSANDKGHFYEQYF.

This clonotype came up once. A read error is likely, as this CDR3 ends without the conserved phenylalanine or tryptophan. The V call is TRBV20-1, the J call TRBJ2-5, with D possibly matching TRBD2 (5 bases). V lost 3 bases and J 5 bases, leaving 13 bases between the germline ends. CDR3 length: 13 amino acids. CDR1 is DFQATT and CDR2 is SNEGSKA in the germline V gene (reference sequence). The CDR3 here is CSASTRAVETQYL. CDR3 nucleotides: TGCAGTGCTAGTACTAGGGCGGTGGAGACCCAGTACCTC.

The genes are TRBV29-1 and TRBJ1-4, with 7 bases lining up with TRBD1. CDR1 is SQVTM, CDR2 ANQGSEA, per germline. The J segment lost 6 bases and the V segment lost 8 bases, leaving 9 bases of the junction unmatched. The CDR3 length is 13 residues. In DNA, the CDR3 is TGCAGCATTGCAACAGGGACAGATGAAAAACTGTTTTTT. Translating gives CSIATGTDEKLFF. Combining the CDR3 with reference TRBV29-1 and TRBJ1-4 gives the whole variable domain SAVISQKPSRDICQRGTSLTIQCQVDSQVTMMFWYRQQPGQSLTLIATANQGSEATYESGFVIDKFPISRPNLTFSTLTVSNMSPEDSSIYLCSIATGTDEKLFFGSGTQLSVL.

This clonotype has ten or more counts. The rearrangement links TRBV28 to TRBJ2-7; the match to TRBD1 covers 11 bases. Germline lookup yields CDR1 MDHEN and CDR2 SYDVKM. The junction had 6 bases not matched to a gene; V was cut back by 4 bases and J by 7 bases. This CDR3 comprises 14 residues. This chain's CDR3 is CASSWGQGVREQYF. The CDR3 DNA is TGTGCCAGCAGTTGGGGACAGGGGGTACGGGAGCAGTACTTC.

This clonotype has a handful of counts. Since a much larger clone is just one base distant, this may be a read error. The rearrangement links TRBV6-5 to TRBJ1-5, with D possibly TRBD1 on 6 matching bases. The germline V gene has CDR1 MNHEY and CDR2 SVGAGI. The V end lost 6 bases, the J end lost 3 bases, and 12 bases lay between the germline ends. The CDR3 length is 14 residues. This chain's CDR3 is CASRRTDDNQPQHF. Written as DNA, the CDR3 is TGTGCCAGCAGAAGGACAGATGACAATCAGCCCCAGCATTTT.

This clonotype has more than one count but fewer than ten. A much bigger clone sits one base away, suggesting this may be a read error. V gene TRBV6-6 combines with J gene TRBJ2-7; perhaps TRBD1 as D (6 bases). The CDR3 totals 13 residues. Germline V lookup: CDR1 MNHNY, CDR2 SVGAGI (reference sequence). The CDR3 coding sequence is TGTGCCAGCAGCCCCACAGGGTCCTACGGGCAGTACTTC. It yields the protein CASSPTGSYGQYF.